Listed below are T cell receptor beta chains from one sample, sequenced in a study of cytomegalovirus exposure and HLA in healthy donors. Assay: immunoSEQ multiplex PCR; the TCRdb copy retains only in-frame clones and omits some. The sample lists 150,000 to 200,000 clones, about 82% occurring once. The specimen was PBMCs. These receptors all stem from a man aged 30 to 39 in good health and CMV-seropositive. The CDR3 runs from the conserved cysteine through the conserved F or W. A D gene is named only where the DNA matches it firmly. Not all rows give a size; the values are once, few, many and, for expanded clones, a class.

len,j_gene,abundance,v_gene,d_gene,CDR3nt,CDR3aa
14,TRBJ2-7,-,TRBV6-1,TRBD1,TGTGCCAGCAGTCCCGGGACAGGCCCCTACGAGCAGTACTTC,CASSPGTGPYEQYF
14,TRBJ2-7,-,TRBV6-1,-,TGTGCCAGCTTAGCTTCAGGACATACCTACGAGCAGTACTTC,CASLASGHTYEQYF
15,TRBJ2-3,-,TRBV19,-,TGTGCCAGTAGCAGGGCGGGGCCCAGCACAGATACGCAGTATTTT,CASSRAGPSTDTQYF
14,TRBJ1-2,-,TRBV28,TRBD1,TGTGCCAGCAGTTCGCTCGGACAGGGCAGTGGCTACACCTTC,CASSSLGQGSGYTF
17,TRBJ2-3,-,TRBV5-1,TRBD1,TGCGCCAGCAGCTTGGAGACAGGGCTAAGCGGCACAGATACGCAGTATTTT,CASSLETGLSGTDTQYF
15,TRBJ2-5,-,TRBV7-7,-,TGTGCTAGCAGCCTCTACCAGGGCAGCCAAGAGACCCAGTACTTC,CASSLYQGSQETQYF
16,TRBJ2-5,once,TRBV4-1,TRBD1,TGCGCCAGCAGGCCTGACAGGGGGCGGTTCCAAGAGACCCAGTACTTC,CASRPDRGRFQETQYF
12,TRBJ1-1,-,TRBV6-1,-,TGTGCCAGCAGTGAAAGAGGCGGTGAAGCTTTCTTT,CASSERGGEAFF
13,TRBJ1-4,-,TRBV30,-,TGTGCCTGGAGTGATTGGGGACATGCCGAACTGTTTTTT,CAWSDWGHAELFF
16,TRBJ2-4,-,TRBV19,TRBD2,TGTGCCAGTAGTCACCGTAGCGGGGGCGAAAAAAACATTCAGTACTTC,CASSHRSGGEKNIQYF
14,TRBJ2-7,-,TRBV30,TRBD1,TGTGCCTGGAGTTGGGACAGGAGTACCTACGAGCAGTACTTC,CAWSWDRSTYEQYF
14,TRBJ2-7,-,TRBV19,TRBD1,TGTGCCAGTAGTACCCTGGACAGGGTCTACGAGCAGTACTTC,CASSTLDRVYEQYF
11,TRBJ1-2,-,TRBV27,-,TGTGCCAGCAGGGGGCTCTATGGCTACACCTTC,CASRGLYGYTF
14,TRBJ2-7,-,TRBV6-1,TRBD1,TGTGCCAGCAGACAGTTGGGACAGATCTACGAGCAGTACTTC,CASRQLGQIYEQYF
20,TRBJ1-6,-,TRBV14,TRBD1,TGTGCCAGCAGCCATTCCGGACAGGGAATTCTCTCTGGTGGTAATTCACCCCTCCACTTT,CASSHSGQGILSGGNSPLHF
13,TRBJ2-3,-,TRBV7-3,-,TGTGCCAGCGCCCGGGGGATAACAGATACGCAGTATTTT,CASARGITDTQYF
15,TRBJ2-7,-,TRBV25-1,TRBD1,TGTGCCAGCAGTACACTGGGGGACAGGGGCTACGAGCAGTACTTC,CASSTLGDRGYEQYF
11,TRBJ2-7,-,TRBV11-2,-,TGTGCCAGCAGCTCCCACTACGAGCAGTACTTC,CASSSHYEQYF
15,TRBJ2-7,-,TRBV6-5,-,TGTGCCAGCAGTACTACTACAGGGATAGCCTACGAGCAGTACTTC,CASSTTTGIAYEQYF
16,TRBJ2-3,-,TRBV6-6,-,TGTGCCAGCACCCCAACCGGCCGGGGGAGCACAGATACGCAGTATTTT,CASTPTGRGSTDTQYF
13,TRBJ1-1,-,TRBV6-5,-,TGTGCCAGCAGAAGGGGTACGAACACTGAAGCTTTCTTT,CASRRGTNTEAFF
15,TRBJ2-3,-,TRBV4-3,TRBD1,TGCGCCAGCAGCCCGTACAGGGGTAGCACAGATACGCAGTATTTT,CASSPYRGSTDTQYF
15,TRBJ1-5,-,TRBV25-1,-,TGTGCCAGCAGTGAAGGACATGGGCCGAGACAGCCCCAGCATTTT,CASSEGHGPRQPQHF
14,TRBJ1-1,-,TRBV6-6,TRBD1,TGTGCCAGCAGGCCGGGACAGGGGGCCCGTGCAACTTTCTTT,CASRPGQGARATFF
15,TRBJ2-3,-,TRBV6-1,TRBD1,TGTGCCAGCAGTGAAGGGACAGGGCACACAGATACGCAGTATTTT,CASSEGTGHTDTQYF
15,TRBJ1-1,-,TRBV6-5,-,TGTGCCAGCACCCAGGCCCAGACCATGAACACTGAAGCTTTCTTT,CASTQAQTMNTEAFF
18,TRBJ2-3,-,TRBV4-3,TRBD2,TGCGCCAGCAGCCAAATCCTAGCGGGGGGGTGGAGCACAGATACGCAGTATTTT,CASSQILAGGWSTDTQYF
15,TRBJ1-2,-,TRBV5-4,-,TGTGCCAGCAGCTTGGCCCCGGGACAAAACTATGGCTACACCTTC,CASSLAPGQNYGYTF
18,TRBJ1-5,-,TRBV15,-,TGTGCCACCAGCAGACGTCGCCAGGGCAGCCTACTCAATCAGCCCCAGCATTTT,CATSRRRQGSLLNQPQHF
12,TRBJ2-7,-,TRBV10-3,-,TGTGCCATCAGTGGCCCGACGGGCGAGCAGTACTTC,CAISGPTGEQYF
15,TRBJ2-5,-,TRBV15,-,TGTGCCACCAGCAGGGGTAGAGCGAACCAAGAGACCCAGTACTTC,CATSRGRANQETQYF
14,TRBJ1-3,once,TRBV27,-,TGTGCCAGCAGCGCCGACAGGATGCTTGGCACCATATATTTT,CASSADRMLGTIYF
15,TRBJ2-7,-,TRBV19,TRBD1,TGTGCCAGTAGTATGCCGGGACAGGTAGTCTACGAGCAGTACTTC,CASSMPGQVVYEQYF
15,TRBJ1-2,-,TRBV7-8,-,TGTGCCAGCACCCCCCGTGGGGCGGGGGGCTATGGCTACACCTTC,CASTPRGAGGYGYTF
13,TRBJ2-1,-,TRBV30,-,TGTGCCTGGAGTGACAGGGCCTACAATGAGCAGTTCTTC,CAWSDRAYNEQFF
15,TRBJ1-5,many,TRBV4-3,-,TGCGCCAGCAGCCAAGCATCGGGGATGAGTCAGCCCCAGCATTTT,CASSQASGMSQPQHF
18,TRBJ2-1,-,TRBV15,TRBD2,TGTGCCACCAGCAGAGATAGGTCTAGCGGGGGGGCCTACAATGAGCAGTTCTTC,CATSRDRSSGGAYNEQFF